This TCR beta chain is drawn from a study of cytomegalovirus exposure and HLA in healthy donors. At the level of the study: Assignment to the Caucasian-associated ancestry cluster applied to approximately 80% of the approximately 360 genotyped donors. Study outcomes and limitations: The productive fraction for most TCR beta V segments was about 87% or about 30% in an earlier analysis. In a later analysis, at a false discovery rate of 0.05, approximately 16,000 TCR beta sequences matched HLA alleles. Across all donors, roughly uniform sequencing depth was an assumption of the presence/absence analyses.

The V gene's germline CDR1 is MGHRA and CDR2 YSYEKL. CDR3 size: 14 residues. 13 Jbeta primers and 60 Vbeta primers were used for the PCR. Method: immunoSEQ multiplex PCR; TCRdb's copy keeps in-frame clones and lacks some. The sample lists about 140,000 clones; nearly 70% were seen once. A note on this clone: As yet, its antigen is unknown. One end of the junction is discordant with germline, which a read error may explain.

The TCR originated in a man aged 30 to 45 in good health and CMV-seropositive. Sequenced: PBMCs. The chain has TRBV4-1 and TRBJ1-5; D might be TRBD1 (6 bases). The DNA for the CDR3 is TGTGCCAGCAGCAGTCCAGGGGCCCAACAGCCCCAGCATTTT. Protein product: CASSSPGAQQPQHF.